This record looks at one T cell receptor beta chain sequence and its context. This sample is drawn from a study of blood T cell repertoires in COVID-19. Study-wide context: COVID-19 samples collected from the United States, Italy and Spain covered acute and convalescent phases.

J lost 0 bases, V lost 2 bases, and 5 bases had no gene match. The CDR3 extends over 16 amino acids. In germline, CDR1 is SEHNR, CDR2 FQNEAQ (reference sequence). Under the authors' procedure: By means of reference gene primer amplification, nucleated cell counts were estimated. Data came from immunoSEQ multiplex PCR; TCRdb stores just in-frame clones and leaves some out. The V and J calls and clone size are taken from that table; D and trimming were inferred from the DNA. Of about 150,000 clones listed, around 84% are singletons. Seattle's cohort entered during active infection and was followed longitudinally.

The receptor comes from a woman aged 55-69 years with COVID-19, enrolled during active disease. The sample comprised peripheral blood. The chain joins TRBV7-9 to TRBJ2-3, with 7 bases fitting TRBD2. DNA for the CDR3: TGTGCCAGCAGCTTACAGACTAGCCTAAGCACAGATACGCAGTATTTT. The encoded protein is CASSLQTSLSTDTQYF.